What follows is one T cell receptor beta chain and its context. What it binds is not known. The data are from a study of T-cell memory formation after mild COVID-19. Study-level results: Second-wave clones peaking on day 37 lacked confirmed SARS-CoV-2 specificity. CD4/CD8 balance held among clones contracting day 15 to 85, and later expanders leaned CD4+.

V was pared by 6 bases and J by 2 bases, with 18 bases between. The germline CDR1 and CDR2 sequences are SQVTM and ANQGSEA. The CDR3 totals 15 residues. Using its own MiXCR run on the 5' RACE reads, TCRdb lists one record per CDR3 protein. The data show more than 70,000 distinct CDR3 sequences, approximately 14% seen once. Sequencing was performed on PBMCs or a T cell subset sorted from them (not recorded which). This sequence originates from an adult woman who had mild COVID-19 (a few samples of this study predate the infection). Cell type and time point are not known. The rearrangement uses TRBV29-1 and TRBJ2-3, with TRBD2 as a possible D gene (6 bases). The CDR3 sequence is CSVPGGRGVTDTQYF. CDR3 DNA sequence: TGCAGCGTCCCCGGGGGTAGGGGAGTCACAGATACGCAGTATTTT.